One sample yielded the 2 T cell receptor beta chains listed below, sequenced in a study of T cell responses to AZD1222 COVID-19 vaccine. TCRdb's table, derived via immunoSEQ multiplex PCR, lists solely in-frame clones and lacks some. The sample consists of roughly 28,000 clones, approximately 88% of them appearing once. The sample consisted of peripheral blood, taken on day 0 of AZD1222 vaccination. The receptors come from an adult in good health.

The chain has TRBV7-3 and TRBJ2-1; D not certain. Germline CDR1 SGHTA, CDR2 FQGTGA. CDR3 size: 13 residues. The CDR3 is CASSPGSYNEQFF. CDR3 in DNA: TGTGCTTCGTCCCCCGGGTCGTACAATGAGCAGTTCTTC.

The chain is built from TRBV28 and TRBJ2-3; the match to TRBD2 covers 9 bases. Trimming removed 5 bases from V and 3 bases from J; junction bases left unmatched: 9. The CDR3 sequence is 16 residues long. CDR1 is MDHEN and CDR2 is SYDVKM in the germline V gene. The CDR3 spells CASSHLSGSRTDTQYF. The CDR3 nucleotides read TGTGCCAGCAGTCACCTTAGCGGGAGTAGAACAGATACGCAGTATTTT.